Below, 5 T cell receptor beta chains from the same sample are listed, as sequenced in a study of cytomegalovirus exposure and HLA in healthy donors. 60 Vbeta and 13 Jbeta primers were used in PCR. Sequencing was performed with immunoSEQ multiplex PCR; in TCRdb, only in-frame clones are kept and a portion is missing. The sample lists about 140,000 clones; over 70% were seen once. The sample consisted of PBMCs. These receptors originate from a male donor in good health and CMV-seronegative.

The rearrangement joins TRBV11-1 to TRBJ1-2, with 7 bases lining up with TRBD1. The CDR3 is 16 amino acids. J gave up 3 bases and V 6 bases, and 13 bases lay outside the gene matches. The germline CDR1 and CDR2 sequences are SGHAT and FQDESV (reference sequence). CDR3 sequence (DNA): TGTGCCAGCAGTCGCCGGCAAACAGGGGCGGACTATGGCTACACCTTC. Translating gives CASSRRQTGADYGYTF.

In this sample, this clone turned up a few times. The chain combines TRBV11-1 with TRBJ2-6; tentatively, D is TRBD1 (5 bases). CDR1 and CDR2 from the germline V gene are SGHAT and FQDESV (reference sequence). The CDR3 length is 15 residues. V gave up 4 bases and J gave up 3 bases, with 10 bases separating them. This CDR3 is CASSSGRDGANVLTF. The DNA for the CDR3 is TGTGCCAGCAGCTCGGGCAGGGATGGGGCCAACGTCCTGACTTTC.

The V and J genes are TRBV7-8 and TRBJ1-2; TRBD1 agrees at 7 bases. The CDR3 runs to 15 residues. Germline CDR1 reads SGHVS; CDR2 reads FQNEAQ. Germline trimming cut 5 bases from V and 4 bases from J; bases unmatched to any gene: 10. CDR3 DNA sequence: TGTGCCAGCAGCGAAACACCGACAGGGATCTATGGCTACACCTTC. Residues: CASSETPTGIYGYTF.

This chain connects TRBV4-1 to TRBJ2-4, with a possible D match to TRBD2 (6 bases). V lost 4 bases to trimming and J lost 0 bases, with 10 bases between them. CDR1 MGHRA and CDR2 YSYEKL come from the germline V gene. The CDR3 contains 15 residues. The CDR3: CASSPLGLAKNIQYF. For the CDR3, the DNA is TGCGCCAGCAGCCCCCTGGGACTAGCCAAAAACATTCAGTACTTC.

The chain employs TRBV7-3 and TRBJ2-3; TRBD2 aligns across 8 bases. Trimming took 5 bases from V and 4 from J; bases not matched to a gene: 11. The length of the CDR3 is 16 residues. Germline values: CDR1 SGHTA, CDR2 FQGTGA. The CDR3 region is CASSPHLGLGADTQYF. The DNA for the CDR3 is TGTGCCAGCAGCCCGCACTTGGGACTAGGGGCAGATACGCAGTATTTT.